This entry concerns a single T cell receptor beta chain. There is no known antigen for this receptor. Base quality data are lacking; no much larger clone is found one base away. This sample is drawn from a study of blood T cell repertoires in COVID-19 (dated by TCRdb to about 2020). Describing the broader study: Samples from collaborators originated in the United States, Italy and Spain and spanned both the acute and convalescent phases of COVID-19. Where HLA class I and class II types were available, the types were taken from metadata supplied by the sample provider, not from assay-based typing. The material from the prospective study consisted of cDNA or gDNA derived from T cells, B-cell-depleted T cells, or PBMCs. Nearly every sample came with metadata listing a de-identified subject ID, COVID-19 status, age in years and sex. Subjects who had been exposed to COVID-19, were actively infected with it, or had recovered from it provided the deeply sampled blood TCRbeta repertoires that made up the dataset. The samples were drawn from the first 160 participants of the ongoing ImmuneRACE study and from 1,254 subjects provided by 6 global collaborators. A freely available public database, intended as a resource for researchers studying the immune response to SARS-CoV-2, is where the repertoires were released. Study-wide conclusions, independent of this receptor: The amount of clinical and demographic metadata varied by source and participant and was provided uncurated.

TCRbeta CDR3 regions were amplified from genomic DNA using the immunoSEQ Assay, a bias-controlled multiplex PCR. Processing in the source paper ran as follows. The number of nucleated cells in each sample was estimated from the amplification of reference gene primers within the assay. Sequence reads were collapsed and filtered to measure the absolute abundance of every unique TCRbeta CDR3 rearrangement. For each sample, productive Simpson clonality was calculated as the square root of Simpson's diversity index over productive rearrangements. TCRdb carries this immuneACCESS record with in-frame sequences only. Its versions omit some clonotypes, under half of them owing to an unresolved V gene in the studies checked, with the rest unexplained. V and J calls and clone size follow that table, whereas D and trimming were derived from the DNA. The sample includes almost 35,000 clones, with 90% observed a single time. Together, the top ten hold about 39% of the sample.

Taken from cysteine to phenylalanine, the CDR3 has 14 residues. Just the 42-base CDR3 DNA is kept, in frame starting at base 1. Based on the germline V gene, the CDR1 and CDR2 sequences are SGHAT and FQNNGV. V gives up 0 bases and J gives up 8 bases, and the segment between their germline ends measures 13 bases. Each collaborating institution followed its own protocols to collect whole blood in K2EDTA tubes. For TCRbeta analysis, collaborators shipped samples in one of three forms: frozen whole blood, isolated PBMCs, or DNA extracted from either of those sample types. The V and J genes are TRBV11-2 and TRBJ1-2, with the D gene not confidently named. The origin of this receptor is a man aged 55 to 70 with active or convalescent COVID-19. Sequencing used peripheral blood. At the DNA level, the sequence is TGTGCCAGCAGCTTAGAGACCAACCCGGGGGGCTACACCTTC. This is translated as CASSLETNPGGYTF.